This paragraph covers one T cell receptor (beta chain) sequence. The sample is drawn from a study of blood T cell repertoires in COVID-19. This study enrolled people aged about 18 to 100 from 24 US geographic areas. Study processing details: Using reference gene primer amplification, nucleated cell counts were estimated. Assay used: immunoSEQ multiplex PCR; TCRdb lists only in-frame clones, some missing. V and J calls and clone size are copied from that table; D and trimming were computed from the DNA. This table holds under 350,000 clones, around 92% found once. This CDR3 has 15 residues. Germline-derived CDR1 and CDR2 are KGHSH and LQKENI. With 1 base clipped from V and 5 bases from J, the junction kept 6 bases outside the gene matches.

Sequencing input: PBMCs or T cells enriched from blood (not recorded which). The chain joins TRBV18 to TRBJ1-2; 8 bases align to TRBD1. This sequence originates from an older woman who had recovered from COVID-19. The CDR3 sequence: CASSPRTGIEYGYTF. The CDR3 nucleotides read TGTGCCAGCTCACCACGGACAGGGATTGAATATGGCTACACCTTC.